This is a list of T cell receptor beta chains from one sample in a study of radiotherapy plus CTLA-4 blockade in lung cancer. Libraries were prepared by immunoSEQ multiplex PCR; TCRdb keeps only in-frame clonotypes and omits some of them. The sample consists of tens of thousands of clones, roughly 71% of them appearing once. Source: peripheral blood, taken from a patient treated with radiotherapy plus ipilimumab. These TCRs come from a human donor with non-small cell lung cancer who had stable disease on radiotherapy plus ipilimumab. Each CDR3 is given without its conserved first and last residue.

v_call,cdr3_aa
TRBV9,ASSPMTSSYEQY
TRBV5-6,AVLQGGKF
TRBV5-1,ASSFGQGEIRDKLF
TRBV4-1,ASRFTSQGADEQF
TRBV7-8,ASSPRHITAEQY
TRBV5-1,ASMRGGQTNTGELF
TRBV18,ASSPNRGTASGRRADTQY
TRBV9,ASSAAPTGASTIY
TRBV29-1,SVERGYEQY
TRBV2,ASTIAGELF